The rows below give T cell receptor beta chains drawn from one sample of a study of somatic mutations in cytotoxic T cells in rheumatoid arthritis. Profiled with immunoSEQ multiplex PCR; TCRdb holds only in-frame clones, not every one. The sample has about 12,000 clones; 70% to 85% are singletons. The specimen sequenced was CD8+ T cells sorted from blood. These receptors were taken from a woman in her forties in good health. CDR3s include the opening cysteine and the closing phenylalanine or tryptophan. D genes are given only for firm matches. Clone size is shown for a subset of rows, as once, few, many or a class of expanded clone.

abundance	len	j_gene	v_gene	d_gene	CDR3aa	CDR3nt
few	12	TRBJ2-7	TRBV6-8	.	CASSWEEIEQYF	TGTGCCAGCAGTTGGGAGGAAATCGAGCAGTACTTC
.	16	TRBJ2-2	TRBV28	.	CASSFGDKGSPGELFF	TGTGCCAGCAGTTTTGGGGACAAGGGGAGTCCCGGGGAGCTGTTTTTT
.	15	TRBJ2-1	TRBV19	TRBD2	CASSITSGRMNEQFF	TGTGCCAGTAGTATAACTAGCGGGAGGATGAATGAGCAGTTCTTC
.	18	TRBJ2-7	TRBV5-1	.	CASSPIYFGQESSYEQYF	TGCGCCAGCAGCCCAATATACTTCGGCCAGGAAAGCTCCTACGAGCAGTACTTC
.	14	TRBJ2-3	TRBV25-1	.	CASRQGGRTDTQYF	TGTGCCAGCAGGCAGGGGGGGCGCACAGATACGCAGTATTTT
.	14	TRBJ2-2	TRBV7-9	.	CASSLARANEELFF	TGTGCCAGCAGCTTAGCGAGGGCAAACGAGGAGCTGTTTTTT
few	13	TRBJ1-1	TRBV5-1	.	CASSADSYTEAFF	TGCGCCAGCAGCGCAGACAGCTACACTGAAGCTTTCTTT
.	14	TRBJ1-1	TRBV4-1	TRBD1	CASSPGTGNTEAFF	TGCGCCAGCAGTCCCGGGACAGGGAACACTGAAGCTTTCTTT
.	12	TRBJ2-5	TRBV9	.	CASRGPEGTQYF	TGTGCCAGCAGGGGACCCGAAGGAACCCAGTACTTC
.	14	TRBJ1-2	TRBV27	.	CASSLSMAGNGYTF	TGTGCCAGCAGTTTATCGATGGCAGGGAATGGCTACACCTTC
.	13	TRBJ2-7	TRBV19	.	CASSIVSREEQYF	TGTGCCAGTAGTATAGTTTCCCGCGAAGAGCAGTACTTC
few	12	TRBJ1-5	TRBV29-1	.	CSVGDGNQPQHF	TGCAGCGTTGGGGACGGAAATCAGCCCCAGCATTTT
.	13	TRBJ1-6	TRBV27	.	CASSLGGNSPLHF	TGTGCCAGCAGTTTGGGAGGAAATTCACCCCTCCACTTT
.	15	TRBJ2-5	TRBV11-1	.	CASSLAATQYETQYF	TGTGCCAGCAGCTTAGCAGCGACACAGTACGAGACCCAGTACTTC
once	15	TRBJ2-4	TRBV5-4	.	CASSAELEAKNIQYF	TGTGCCAGCAGCGCGGAGCTCGAGGCCAAAAACATTCAGTACTTC
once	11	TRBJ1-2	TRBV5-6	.	CASSDGDGYTF	TGTGCCAGCAGCGACGGCGATGGCTACACCTTC
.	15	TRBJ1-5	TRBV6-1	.	CASSGDGGAGQPQHF	TGTGCCAGCAGTGGGGACGGTGGGGCAGGGCAGCCCCAGCATTTT
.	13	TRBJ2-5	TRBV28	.	CASSPMTEETQYF	TGTGCCAGCAGCCCCATGACGGAAGAGACCCAGTACTTC
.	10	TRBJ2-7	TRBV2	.	CASSGVEQYF	TGTGCCAGCAGTGGAGTCGAGCAGTACTTC
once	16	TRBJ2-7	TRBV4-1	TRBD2	CASSQDWTSGYYEQYF	TGCGCCAGCAGCCAAGATTGGACTAGCGGTTACTACGAGCAGTACTTC
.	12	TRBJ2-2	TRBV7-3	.	CASSPTGGELFF	TGTGCCAGCAGCCCGACAGGCGGGGAGCTGTTTTTT
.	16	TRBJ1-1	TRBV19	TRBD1	CASSTPGGEGNTEAFF	TGTGCCAGTAGTACCCCAGGGGGCGAAGGGAACACTGAAGCTTTCTTT
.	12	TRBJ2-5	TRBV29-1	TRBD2	CSGGLAQETQYF	TGCAGCGGTGGACTAGCCCAAGAGACCCAGTACTTC
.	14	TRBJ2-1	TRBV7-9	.	CASSSSGPYNEQFF	TGTGCCAGCAGCTCCTCGGGACCTTACAATGAGCAGTTCTTC
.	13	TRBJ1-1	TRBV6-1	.	CASTHSLNTEAFF	TGTGCCAGCACCCACAGTCTGAACACTGAAGCTTTCTTT
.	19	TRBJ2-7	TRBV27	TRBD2	CASRGWGTSGRSASYEQYF	TGTGCCAGCAGGGGTTGGGGGACTAGCGGGAGAAGTGCCTCCTACGAGCAGTACTTC
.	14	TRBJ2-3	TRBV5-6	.	CASSLSLEGDTQYF	TGTGCCAGCAGCTTGTCCCTAGAGGGAGATACGCAGTATTTT
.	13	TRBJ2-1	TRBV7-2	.	CASSLNGFNEQFF	TGTGCCAGCAGCTTAAATGGGTTCAATGAGCAGTTCTTC